This T cell receptor beta chain was sequenced for a study of T cell responses to AZD1222 COVID-19 vaccine. Study outcomes and limitations: Along spike, vaccine-associated CD4 TCRs were found throughout, with dominance at 160-218 and 743-854.

Points on this clone: Its antigen remains unknown.

Libraries were prepared by immunoSEQ multiplex PCR; TCRdb keeps only in-frame clonotypes and omits some of them. Here the sample spans some 130,000 clones, approximately 94% being singletons. Germline CDR1 MGHRA, CDR2 YSYEKL. Trimming removed 4 bases from V and 2 bases from J, with 13 bases in between. This CDR3 has 15 amino acids. The rearrangement joins TRBV4-1 to TRBJ2-3, with D unclear. The source is an adult in good health. This specimen was peripheral blood, taken on day 0 of AZD1222 vaccination. CDR3 nucleotides: TGCGCCAGCAGCCTCGGCCGTGGGTCCACAGATACGCAGTATTTT. Protein product: CASSLGRGSTDTQYF.